This entry describes one T cell receptor beta chain. Vbeta (60) and Jbeta (13) primers were used in the PCR. Sequenced by immunoSEQ multiplex PCR; TCRdb stores in-frame clones only, minus some. The sample includes about 190,000 clones, 65% to 85% of them seen just once. The data were taken from a study of cytomegalovirus exposure and HLA in healthy donors. Germline assignment: CDR1 MNHEY and CDR2 SMNVEV (reference sequence). The CDR3 runs to 14 residues. V lost 6 bases and J lost 6, with 14 bases in between. This chain connects TRBV27 to TRBJ2-2, with D perhaps TRBD1 (6 bases). The receptor's source is a man aged 45-65 years in good health and CMV-seronegative. The material sequenced was PBMCs. The CDR3 sequence: CASSLEGVPGELFF. CDR3 coding DNA: TGTGCCAGCAGCCTCGAGGGGGTGCCCGGGGAGCTGTTTTTT.